The subject of this entry is one T cell receptor beta chain. The antigen is undetermined. Germline V CDR1 and CDR2: KGHSH, LQKENI. This CDR3 has 15 amino acids. Trimming shortened V by 2 bases and J by 1 base, and 11 bases separated the two germline ends. This PCR relied on a set of 60 Vbeta primers and 13 Jbeta primers. Profiling relied on immunoSEQ multiplex PCR, and the TCRdb table lists in-frame clones only, not all of them. This sample yields 180,000 or so clones, of which 65% to 90% are seen a single time; roughly 0.34% belongs to the top ten. The record originates from a study of cytomegalovirus exposure and HLA in healthy donors. Study background: As an earlier analysis found, roughly 180 million T cells yielded 100 million to 130 million unique TCR beta sequences. Regarding the study as a whole: Analysis was carried out at a later point, and it linked a missense DCLRE1C variant to TCR beta V- and J-gene trimming. The productive fraction for most TCR beta V segments was about 87% or about 30% in an earlier analysis.

This chain uses TRBV18 with TRBJ1-1; no clear D. Sequenced: PBMCs. The clonotype was recovered from a young woman in good health and CMV-seronegative. Here the CDR3 DNA reads TGTGCCAGCTCACCAATTTTGTCCGGGAACACTGAAGCTTTCTTT. This encodes CASSPILSGNTEAFF. The entire variable domain, with the rest obtained from reference TRBV18 and TRBJ1-1, is as follows: NAGVMQNPRHLVRRRGQEARLRCSPMKGHSHVYWYRQLPEEGLKFMVYLQKENIIDESGMPKERFSAEFPKEGPSILRIQQVVRGDSAAYFCASSPILSGNTEAFFGQGTRLTVV.